This T cell receptor (beta chain) was observed in a study of identical twins. The CDR3 contains 14 residues. Germline CDR1 WSHSY, CDR2 SAAADI. Trimming took 7 bases from V and 11 from J; bases not matched to a gene: 12. A universal primer site was incorporated via template switching, and the cDNA contained unique molecular identifiers. TCRdb recomputed calls from the 5' RACE reads with MiXCR, one row per CDR3 protein. The sample lists around 1.7 million distinct CDR3 sequences; about 32% were seen once. Findings and caveats of the study: There were fewer insertions in abundant cord blood beta clonotypes, but memory repertoires showed no such pattern. Invariant MAIT and iNKT cells are populations that could partly confound zero-insertion analyses.

For this clonotype: Its antigen is unidentified.

Material for sequencing was cord blood. The source is a newborn girl in good health. J is TRBJ2-5 and V is TRBV10-2, with 11 nucleotides matching TRBD2. CDR3 DNA: TGCGCCAGCAATCGGCTAGCGGGGGGTGATGAGCAGTACTTC. It specifies CASNRLAGGDEQYF.